One sample yielded the 30 T cell receptor beta chains listed below, sequenced in a study of T cell repertoires in cytomegalovirus infection. MiXCR, applied by TCRdb to the reads, yields one record per CDR3 protein. The sample carries around 78,000 distinct CDR3 sequences, about 24% recorded once. These TCRs are of unknown antigen specificity. Sequenced here: CD8+ T cells from cultured PBMCs, sampled from culture after CMV antigen stimulation. The receptors here all came from a human donor in good health (CMV status not recorded). Some clones in this sample may be carry-over from other donors' samples.

This clonotype was seen more than once but under ten times. The chain combines TRBV5-4 with TRBJ1-3; TRBD1 is a possible D gene (5 bases). The CDR3 covers 18 residues. V was shortened by 4 bases and J by 0 bases, with 20 bases between the two germline ends. Germline assignment: CDR1 SGHNT and CDR2 YYREEE (reference sequence). For the CDR3, the DNA is TGTGCCAGCAGCCAGAAGGGGTCGGTAGGACTCTCTGGAAACACCATATATTTT. It is translated as CASSQKGSVGLSGNTIYF.

This clonotype was seen more than once but under ten times. V usage is TRBV5-6 and J usage is TRBJ2-2; 7 bases are shared with TRBD1. V shed 4 bases and J 4 bases; nucleotides not matched to a gene: 7. The CDR3 is 15 residues long. CDR1 is SGHDT and CDR2 is YYEEEE in the germline V gene. The CDR3 region has the DNA TGTGCCAGCAGCCCGACAGGGTTGGTCACCGGGGAGCTGTTTTTT. The encoded protein is CASSPTGLVTGELFF.

At least ten counts were recorded for this clonotype. Here the CDR3 reads CASSLALGGYEQYF. DNA for the CDR3: TGTGCCAGCAGCTTAGCGTTAGGGGGCTACGAGCAGTACTTC. The chain couples TRBV7-6 to TRBJ2-7; D is possibly TRBD1 (6 bases). Germline V CDR1 and CDR2: SGHVS, FNYEAQ. V lost 0 bases and J lost 3, with 9 bases in between. This CDR3 is 14 amino acids long.

This chain links TRBV13 with TRBJ2-3; D may be TRBD2 (6 bases). Trimming stripped 1 base from V and 6 bases from J, with 8 bases between. The CDR3 length is 13 residues. Germline V lookup: CDR1 PRHDT, CDR2 FYEKMQ (reference sequence). The DNA of the CDR3 is TGTGCCAGCAGCTTAGAACGGGGGGATACGCAGTATTTT. Its translation is CASSLERGDTQYF. Full variable domain (remainder filled in from reference TRBV13 and TRBJ2-3): AAGVIQSPRHLIKEKRETATLKCYPIPRHDTVYWYQQGPGQDPQFLISFYEKMQSDKGSIPDRFSAQQFSDYHSELNMSSLELGDSALYFCASSLERGDTQYFGPGTRLTVL.

This sequence joins TRBV6-5 and TRBJ2-5, with TRBD2 matching 8 bases. This CDR3 region has 18 residues. CDR1 and CDR2 (germline): MNHEY, SVGAGI. Trimming at V came to 6 bases and at J to 0 bases, leaving 15 bases not matched to a gene. The DNA for the CDR3 is TGTGCCAGCAGGGTAGCGGGGTTTAATGACGGGTACCAAGAGACCCAGTACTTC. Translating gives CASRVAGFNDGYQETQYF.

The genes are TRBV4-3 and TRBJ2-1, with D maybe TRBD1 (6 bases). V was trimmed by 0 bases and J by 8 bases, leaving 11 bases between them. The CDR3 is 14 residues long. Germline V gene sequence: CDR1 LGHNA, CDR2 YSLEER. CDR3 sequence: CASSQDLGADEQFF. The CDR3 coding sequence is TGCGCCAGCAGCCAAGATTTGGGGGCGGATGAGCAGTTCTTC.

Notes on this clonotype: A junction end diverges from the germline sequence, so it may reflect a read error. V and J are TRBV11-3 and TRBJ2-5, with D perhaps matching TRBD2 (5 bases). This CDR3 comprises 14 residues. Germline CDR1 reads SGHNT; CDR2 reads YENEEA. CDR3 sequence: CASSLVVNGETQHF. CDR3 nucleotide sequence: TGTGCCAGCAGCTTAGTAGTCAACGGGGAGACCCAGCACTTC.

CDR3 nucleotide sequence: TGCGCCAGCAGCCAAGATGGGGCAGGTAGCACAGATACGCAGTATTTT. Translated, it gives CASSQDGAGSTDTQYF. V and J are TRBV4-1 and TRBJ2-3; possibly TRBD1 for D (5 bases). CDR1 is MGHRA, CDR2 YSYEKL, per germline. The CDR3 runs 16 residues. V was clipped by 0 bases and J by 0 bases, with 10 bases between them.

V is TRBV27 and J is TRBJ1-6, with TRBD1 matching 9 bases. The V gene end was trimmed by 3 bases and the J gene end by 7 bases; junction bases not matched to a gene: 4. Germline loops: CDR1 MNHEY, CDR2 SMNVEV (reference sequence). This CDR3 is 15 amino acids long. DNA for the CDR3: TGTGCCAGCAGTTTGTTGGGACAGGGAAATTCACCCCTCCACTTT. Translated: CASSLLGQGNSPLHF.

The chain has TRBV30 and TRBJ2-1; no clear D gene. V lost 0 bases to trimming and J lost 5 bases, with 11 bases between them. Germline-derived CDR1 and CDR2 are GTSNPN and SVGIG (reference sequence). This CDR3 has 14 amino acids. In DNA, the CDR3 is TGTGCCTGGAGTGTACTGGGTGGAAACAATGAGCAGTTCTTC. Protein: CAWSVLGGNNEQFF.

This clonotype has more than one count but fewer than ten. The chain links TRBV6-1 to TRBJ2-3, with 8 bases matching TRBD2. V dropped 2 bases and J dropped 3; count of bases not matched to a gene: 4. The CDR3 consists of 15 residues. Germline V CDR1 and CDR2: MNHNS, SASEGT. For the CDR3, the DNA is TGTGCCAGCAGTGAACGAAGCGGGAGAACAGATACGCAGTATTTT. Its protein is CASSERSGRTDTQYF.

This clonotype was picked up many times. The V call is TRBV5-1, the J call TRBJ2-1, with D perhaps matching TRBD2 (6 bases). This CDR3 contains 15 residues. The germline V gene encodes CDR1 SGHRS and CDR2 YFSETQ. Trimming took 0 bases from V and 6 from J, leaving 13 bases between them. CDR3 residues: CASSLVAGHFNEQFF. The CDR3 region has the DNA TGCGCCAGCAGCTTGGTCGCGGGGCATTTCAATGAGCAGTTCTTC.

This clonotype was observed a handful of times. This sequence joins TRBV29-1 and TRBJ1-2; 10 nucleotides match TRBD1. Germline V lookup: CDR1 SQVTM, CDR2 ANQGSEA. V lost 6 bases and J lost 6; bases outside the gene matches: 1. This CDR3 is built from 11 residues. This CDR3 is CSVGTGDGYTF. In DNA form, the CDR3 reads TGCAGCGTAGGGACAGGGGATGGCTACACCTTC.

This chain connects TRBV12-3 or TRBV12-4 to TRBJ2-1; the D gene is possibly TRBD2 (6 bases). The CDR3 covers 12 residues. The V end was cut by 5 bases, the J end by 6 bases, with 8 bases between. CDR3 loop: CASSATSNEQFF. CDR3 in DNA: TGTGCCAGCAGTGCGACTAGCAATGAGCAGTTCTTC.

Points on this clonotype: A much larger clonotype is one base distant, so this may be a read error. This chain uses TRBV7-6 with TRBJ2-1; D may correspond to TRBD1 or TRBD2 (5 bases each). Germline V lookup: CDR1 SGHVS, CDR2 FNYEAQ. V gave up 5 bases and J gave up 13 bases, with 15 bases separating them. This CDR3 is built from 12 residues. As DNA, the CDR3 is TGTGCCAGCAGCCGCAGGGACGGCGATCAGTTCTTC. It specifies CASSRRDGDQFF.

This clonotype was seen ten or more times. Here the CDR3 reads CSARDQGIQSSGNTIYF. CDR3 coding DNA: TGCAGTGCTAGAGACCAGGGGATACAGAGCTCTGGAAACACCATATATTTT. The chain employs TRBV20-1 and TRBJ1-3, with D perhaps TRBD1 (6 bases). The CDR3 is 17 residues long. V lost 0 bases and J 0 bases, leaving 15 bases between the germline ends. CDR1 is DFQATT and CDR2 is SNEGSKA in the germline V gene (reference sequence).

This clonotype was detected a few times. This sequence joins TRBV27 and TRBJ2-2; D gene unclear. The CDR3 contains 14 residues. Germline loops: CDR1 MNHEY, CDR2 SMNVEV (reference sequence). The germline V and J ends were trimmed by 7 bases and 5 bases, with 14 bases remaining between them. The CDR3 DNA follows: TGTGCCAGCACTCTTTACCCCGGGACCGGGGAGCTGTTTTTT. It encodes CASTLYPGTGELFF.

This chain joins TRBV4-3 and TRBJ2-7, with 11 bases that match TRBD2. V trimming: 0 bases; J trimming: 13 bases; junction bases outside the gene matches: 8. Germline V gene data show CDR1 as LGHNA and CDR2 as YSLEER. CDR3 size: 14 residues. CDR3 amino acids: CASSQDPSGGLEYF. The CDR3 coding sequence is TGCGCCAGCAGCCAAGATCCTAGCGGGGGGCTTGAATACTTC.

This clonotype has just a few counts. This rearrangement joins TRBV7-2 to TRBJ1-2; D gene unclear. The V end lost 0 bases, the J end lost 6 bases, and 20 bases lay between the germline ends. The CDR3 is 17 amino acids. Germline V gives CDR1 SGHTA, CDR2 FQGNSA. The CDR3 nucleotides are TGTGCCAGCAGCTTAGCGGACGGAGTCGGCATTCGTAATGGCTACACCTTC. This encodes CASSLADGVGIRNGYTF.

This clonotype occurred many times. The chain employs TRBV5-6 and TRBJ1-2, with 9 nucleotides matching TRBD1. Germline CDR1 is SGHDT and CDR2 is YYEEEE. With 7 bases clipped from V and 3 bases from J, the junction kept 4 bases outside the gene matches. The CDR3 extends over 13 amino acids. The CDR3 region has the DNA TGTGCCAGCGCTACAGGGGGCGACTATGGCTACACCTTC. Encoded protein: CASATGGDYGYTF.

This clonotype was seen repeatedly, ten times or more. This chain connects TRBV24-1 to TRBJ2-4, with D hard to call. Germline CDR1 KGHDR, CDR2 SFDVKD. The V end lost 3 bases, the J end lost 10 bases, and 9 bases lay between the germline ends. CDR3 length: 12 residues. CDR3 protein: CATSDPDKIQYF. CDR3 sequence (DNA): TGTGCCACCAGTGATCCCGACAAGATTCAGTACTTC.

This clonotype came up a few times. The CDR3: CAISDQKWGFQETQYF. The CDR3 DNA reads TGTGCCATCAGTGACCAAAAGTGGGGATTTCAAGAGACCCAGTACTTC. V and J are TRBV10-3 and TRBJ2-5, with D unresolved. The CDR3 extends over 16 amino acids. V shed 3 bases and J shed 2 bases, with 16 bases lying between them. Germline assignment: CDR1 ENHRY and CDR2 SYGVKD.

This clonotype was observed many times. CDR3 protein: CASIPNEGPQQYF. The CDR3 nucleotides are TGTGCCAGCATCCCTAACGAGGGACCTCAACAGTACTTC. This sequence joins TRBV7-8 and TRBJ2-7; the D call may be TRBD1 or TRBD2 (5 bases each). This CDR3 contains 13 residues. V shed 7 bases and J shed 10 bases, with 20 bases lying between them. In germline, CDR1 is SGHVS, CDR2 FQNEAQ.

V is TRBV4-3 and J is TRBJ2-2; the D gene is possibly TRBD1 (6 bases). The CDR3 has 16 residues. Germline V gene lookup returns CDR1 LGHNA and CDR2 YSLEER. The V and J ends lost 0 bases and 7 bases respectively, with 15 bases between them. The CDR3 bases are TGCGCCAGCAGCCAAGATCTATTGGGGGCGGGCGGGGAGCTGTTTTTT. It is translated as CASSQDLLGAGGELFF.

This clonotype has just a few counts. This chain links TRBV12-3 or TRBV12-4 with TRBJ1-4; the D gene is possibly TRBD1 (5 bases). The CDR3 is 15 amino acids. Deletions cut 5 bases from V and 8 bases from J, with 18 bases between. CDR3 coding DNA: TGTGCCAGCAGTCCTCGGGGTGAGGGGCAGGAAAAACTGTTTTTT. The encoded protein is CASSPRGEGQEKLFF.

The chain employs TRBV6-4 and TRBJ2-1; TRBD2 matches at 11 bases. CDR3 length: 15 amino acids. With 0 bases clipped from V and 7 bases from J, the junction kept 2 bases outside the gene matches. Germline V gives CDR1 MRHNA, CDR2 SNTAGT. CDR3 sequence: CASSDSSSGGNEQFF. CDR3 sequence (DNA): TGTGCCAGCAGTGACTCTTCTAGCGGGGGGAATGAGCAGTTCTTC.

This clonotype turned up a few times. In DNA form, the CDR3 reads TGCAGCGTTGAAGATGGTCTAGCCGACACCGGGGAGCTGTTTTTT. Translated: CSVEDGLADTGELFF. This sequence joins TRBV29-1 and TRBJ2-2, with TRBD2 as a possible D gene (5 bases). The germline V and J ends were trimmed by 0 bases and 3 bases, with 11 bases remaining between them. Germline CDR1 and CDR2: SQVTM and ANQGSEA. The CDR3 covers 15 residues.

This chain links TRBV20-1 with TRBJ2-5; D is ambiguous. Germline-derived CDR1 and CDR2 are DFQATT and SNEGSKA (reference sequence). Trimming took 0 bases from V and 2 from J, leaving 22 bases between them. The CDR3 extends over 18 amino acids. The CDR3 is CSARENPSRQVGQETQYF. CDR3 nucleotide sequence: TGCAGTGCTAGAGAGAATCCTAGTCGCCAAGTCGGGCAAGAGACCCAGTACTTC.

This chain uses TRBV27 with TRBJ1-5; 7 nucleotides agree with TRBD1. The CDR3 is 16 amino acids. V gave up 3 bases and J gave up 0 bases; unmatched junction bases: 5. Germline V lookup: CDR1 MNHEY, CDR2 SMNVEV (reference sequence). The CDR3 spells CASSLSGQNSNQPQHF. In nucleotides, the CDR3 is TGTGCCAGCAGTTTGTCGGGACAGAATAGCAATCAGCCCCAGCATTTT.

This clonotype was observed a handful of times. V is TRBV5-1 and J is TRBJ2-5; D gene unclear. Germline V gives CDR1 SGHRS, CDR2 YFSETQ. V lost 4 bases to trimming and J lost 1 base, with 8 bases between them. The CDR3 extends over 13 amino acids. The chain's CDR3 is CASSKRSQETQYF. The CDR3, as DNA: TGCGCCAGCAGCAAACGATCCCAAGAGACCCAGTACTTC.